This passage covers 28 T cell receptor beta chains from one sample sequenced in a study of control samples from healthy donors and cancer patients. The assay was immunoSEQ multiplex PCR, and TCRdb's table has in-frame clones only and misses some. This listing includes approximately 190,000 clones. Sequenced input: blood. Every receptor here comes from a woman aged 25 to 39 in good health.

The gene calls are TRBV7-9 and TRBJ1-6; D is ambiguous. Germline CDR1 SEHNR, CDR2 FQNEAQ (reference sequence). The germline V and J ends were trimmed by 3 bases and 7 bases, with 10 bases remaining between them. The CDR3 length is 14 residues. The CDR3 nucleotides read TGTGCCAGCAGCTTTCTCCCCGGGAATTCACCCCTCCACTTT. Encoded protein: CASSFLPGNSPLHF.

This chain uses TRBV12-3 or TRBV12-4 with TRBJ1-4; 7 bases agree with TRBD1. The CDR3 length is 12 residues. V shed 4 bases, J shed 8 bases, and the junction held 1 base outside the gene matches. The CDR3 spells CASSSRGEKLFF. The CDR3 nucleotides are TGTGCCAGCAGTTCCAGGGGGGAAAAACTGTTTTTT.

The V call is TRBV19, the J call TRBJ1-5; D remains unclear. Germline V lookup: CDR1 LNHDA, CDR2 SQIVND (reference sequence). Trimming took off 4 bases at V and 4 bases at J, with 11 bases between the two ends. The CDR3 is made up of 14 amino acids. CDR3 residues: CASSRHSSNQPQHF. The CDR3 DNA is TGTGCCAGTAGTAGGCATAGTAGTAATCAGCCCCAGCATTTT.

The V gene is TRBV2, the J gene TRBJ2-2, with D perhaps TRBD2 (5 bases). CDR1 and CDR2 (germline): SNHLY, FYNNEI. The V end lost 0 bases, the J end lost 4 bases, and 6 bases lay between the germline ends. CDR3 length: 14 residues. CDR3 nucleotides: TGTGCCAGCAGTGAAGCGGGAGTCACCGGGGAGCTGTTTTTT. Encoded protein: CASSEAGVTGELFF.

The rearrangement joins TRBV2 to TRBJ2-7; D not certain. V dropped 4 bases and J dropped 5 bases, with 12 bases sitting between them. This CDR3 is 13 amino acids long. The germline V gene encodes CDR1 SNHLY and CDR2 FYNNEI. CDR3 sequence: CASSVTGIDEQYF. The CDR3, as DNA: TGTGCCAGCAGTGTTACCGGAATAGACGAGCAGTACTTC.

The chain carries TRBV27 and TRBJ1-1; tentative D call: TRBD1 (6 bases). This CDR3 is built from 19 residues. Deletions cut 3 bases from V and 6 bases from J, with 29 bases between. Germline lookup yields CDR1 MNHEY and CDR2 SMNVEV (reference sequence). The CDR3 is CASSFSHALWGARKAEAFF. The DNA for the CDR3 is TGTGCCAGCAGTTTCTCTCATGCACTTTGGGGGGCTCGGAAGGCTGAAGCTTTCTTT.

The V and J genes are TRBV6-1 and TRBJ2-1; TRBD2 aligns across 9 bases. The CDR3 runs 15 residues. J gave up 2 bases and V 2 bases, and 1 base lay outside the gene matches. Germline CDR1 and CDR2: MNHNS and SASEGT. The CDR3 is CASSELAGPYNEQFF. The CDR3 bases are TGTGCCAGCAGTGAACTAGCGGGACCCTACAATGAGCAGTTCTTC.

The rearrangement uses TRBV6-2 or TRBV6-3 and TRBJ1-2, with D unclear. The CDR3 length is 12 residues. Germline CDR1 and CDR2: MNHEY and SVGEGT. Trimming shortened V by 4 bases and J by 8 bases, and 11 bases separated the two germline ends. This CDR3 reads CASSSSWEGYTF. In nucleotides, the CDR3 is TGTGCCAGCAGTTCCTCATGGGAAGGCTACACCTTC.

The chain joins TRBV25-1 to TRBJ1-1; 7 bases match TRBD1. This CDR3 has 13 amino acids. The ends lost 11 bases at V and 7 bases at J; junction bases unmatched: 13. Germline V gives CDR1 MGHDK, CDR2 SYGVNS. CDR3 loop: CAAGRDSQNEAFF. The CDR3 nucleotides read TGTGCCGCAGGAAGGGACAGCCAAAATGAAGCTTTCTTT.

The V gene is TRBV7-9, the J gene TRBJ1-3, with 7 bases fitting TRBD1. Germline V gene lookup returns CDR1 SEHNR and CDR2 FQNEAQ (reference sequence). Germline trimming cut 4 bases from V and 1 base from J; bases unmatched to any gene: 4. This CDR3 is built from 15 residues. The CDR3 sequence: CASSWGRGSGNTIYF. The CDR3 coding sequence is TGTGCCAGCAGCTGGGGCAGGGGGTCTGGAAACACCATATATTTT.

The V gene is TRBV6-5, the J gene TRBJ1-3; D unresolved. V gave up 6 bases and J gave up 0 bases, with 9 bases separating them. CDR3 length: 14 residues. The germline gives CDR1 MNHEY, CDR2 SVGAGI. For the CDR3, the DNA is TGTGCCAGCAGGGACCGGGGCTCTGGAAACACCATATATTTT. Amino acids: CASRDRGSGNTIYF.

The rearrangement uses TRBV30 and TRBJ1-6; D is unresolved. Trimming removed 2 bases at V and 14 bases at J, with 13 bases between. This CDR3 contains 12 residues. The germline V gene encodes CDR1 GTSNPN and CDR2 SVGIG (reference sequence). CDR3 sequence: CAWSRARAALHF. As DNA, the CDR3 is TGTGCCTGGAGTAGGGCTCGGGCGGCCCTCCACTTT.

This chain joins TRBV13 and TRBJ2-7; D not resolved. Per germline, CDR1 PRHDT and CDR2 FYEKMQ (reference sequence). V was trimmed by 5 bases and J by 0 bases, leaving 8 bases between them. The CDR3 totals 13 residues. The CDR3 sequence is CASSPKDSYEQYF. CDR3 in DNA: TGTGCCAGCAGCCCGAAAGACTCCTACGAGCAGTACTTC. The full variable domain, in which reference TRBV13 and TRBJ2-7 provide the parts outside the CDR3, is AAGVIQSPRHLIKEKRETATLKCYPIPRHDTVYWYQQGPGQDPQFLISFYEKMQSDKGSIPDRFSAQQFSDYHSELNMSSLELGDSALYFCASSPKDSYEQYFGPGTRLTVT.

V and J are TRBV10-2 and TRBJ2-5, with D possibly matching TRBD1 (6 bases). Trimming left V 8 bases short and J 3 bases short, with 16 bases between. This CDR3 has 14 residues. Germline loops: CDR1 WSHSY, CDR2 SAAADI. In DNA, the CDR3 is TGCGCCAGCGCAAATACAGGGAAGAAAGAGACCCAGTACTTC. It is translated as CASANTGKKETQYF.

The rearrangement uses TRBV9 and TRBJ1-2, with a weak D call TRBD1 (5 bases). Trimming shortened V by 4 bases and J by 7 bases, and 20 bases separated the two germline ends. The CDR3 is 15 residues long. CDR1 and CDR2 from the germline V gene are SGDLS and YYNGEE. Written as DNA, the CDR3 is TGTGCCAGCAGCTCAAACCCCGGGACGCCCATTGGCTACACCTTC. Its protein product is CASSSNPGTPIGYTF.

The CDR3 sequence is CASSYYNEQFF. CDR3 bases: TGTGCCAGCAGCTATTACAATGAGCAGTTCTTC. The chain recombines TRBV14 with TRBJ2-1; D call uncertain. The germline CDR1 and CDR2 sequences are SGHDN and FVKESK. The CDR3 spans 11 residues. V lost 5 bases, J lost 4 bases, and 3 bases lay in between.

This sequence joins TRBV11-3 and TRBJ1-1, with 8 bases that match TRBD1. V shed 0 bases and J 5 bases; nucleotides not matched to a gene: 8. Germline V gene data show CDR1 as SGHNT and CDR2 as YENEEA. The CDR3 length is 16 residues. As DNA, the CDR3 is TGTGCCAGCAGCTTAGACGGGACAGGTACCAATACTGAAGCTTTCTTT. It encodes CASSLDGTGTNTEAFF. The full variable domain, its missing parts supplied by reference TRBV11-3 and TRBJ1-1, is EAGVVQSPRYKIIEKKQPVAFWCNPISGHNTLYWYLQNLGQGPELLIRYENEEAVDDSQLPKDRFSAERLKGVDSTLKIQPAELGDSAVYLCASSLDGTGTNTEAFFGQGTRLTVV.

This sequence joins TRBV25-1 and TRBJ2-3, with no clear D. Trimming removed 2 bases at V and 5 bases at J, with 14 bases between. The germline CDR1 and CDR2 sequences are MGHDK and SYGVNS. CDR3 length: 15 residues. The CDR3 DNA follows: TGTGCCAGCAGTGAAGGATGGAACGCAAGAGATACGCAGTATTTT. The encoded protein is CASSEGWNARDTQYF.

The chain recombines TRBV28 with TRBJ2-3; 9 bases line up with TRBD1. The germline gives CDR1 MDHEN, CDR2 SYDVKM. This CDR3 has 16 amino acids. V shed 4 bases and J 2 bases; nucleotides not matched to a gene: 7. CDR3 sequence reads: CASSSTGGTLTDTQYF. The CDR3 region has the DNA TGTGCCAGCAGTTCCACAGGGGGCACCCTCACAGATACGCAGTATTTT.

The chain uses TRBV30 and TRBJ1-2; D call uncertain. V dropped 3 bases and J dropped 2 bases, with 7 bases sitting between them. This CDR3 has 12 amino acids. CDR1 and CDR2 (germline): GTSNPN, SVGIG (reference sequence). CDR3 in DNA: TGTGCCTGGAGCCTTCGAAACTATGGCTACACCTTC. It specifies CAWSLRNYGYTF.

This chain joins TRBV9 and TRBJ1-1; 9 positions agree with TRBD1. The CDR3 spans 13 residues. V shed 3 bases, J shed 7 bases, and the junction held 4 bases outside the gene matches. From germline, CDR1 is SGDLS and CDR2 YYNGEE. In nucleotides, the CDR3 is TGTGCCAGCAGCGGGACAGGGGTGAGTGAAGCTTTCTTT. Protein product: CASSGTGVSEAFF.

The J gene is TRBJ1-3, the V gene TRBV19; D perhaps matches TRBD1 (5 bases). The CDR3 covers 15 residues. V was pared by 5 bases and J by 0 bases, with 11 bases between. Germline V gene lookup returns CDR1 LNHDA and CDR2 SQIVND (reference sequence). The CDR3, as DNA: TGTGCCAGTAGTTTCCAGGGCCTCTCTGGAAACACCATATATTTT. Protein product: CASSFQGLSGNTIYF. Full variable domain (remainder filled in from reference TRBV19 and TRBJ1-3): DGGITQSPKYLFRKEGQNVTLSCEQNLNHDAMYWYRQDPGQGLRLIYYSQIVNDFQKGDIAEGYSVSREKKESFPLTVTSAQKNPTAFYLCASSFQGLSGNTIYFGEGSWLTVV.

This rearrangement joins TRBV9 to TRBJ2-7; 11 nucleotides match TRBD2. The CDR3 contains 16 residues. The V gene's germline CDR1 is SGDLS and CDR2 YYNGEE. The J segment lost 7 bases and the V segment lost 0 bases, leaving 9 bases of the junction unmatched. The CDR3 region is CASSVGGSGGAWEQYF. CDR3 bases: TGTGCCAGCAGCGTAGGCGGTAGCGGGGGGGCTTGGGAGCAGTACTTC.

CDR3 DNA sequence: TGCGCCAGCAGCTTGGATGGGGGTTCTAACTATGGCTACACCTTC. Its protein is CASSLDGGSNYGYTF. The chain recombines TRBV5-1 with TRBJ1-2; possible D gene TRBD1, 5 bases. Germline V gene lookup returns CDR1 SGHRS and CDR2 YFSETQ. The V gene lost 0 bases and the J gene lost 0 bases, with 9 bases spanning the gap. The CDR3 sequence is 15 residues long.

The V gene is TRBV5-4, the J gene TRBJ2-7; weak D call: TRBD1 (6 bases). The V gene lost 1 base and the J gene lost 5 bases, with 13 bases spanning the gap. The CDR3 extends over 14 amino acids. From germline, CDR1 is SGHNT and CDR2 YYREEE (reference sequence). This chain's CDR3 is CASSLTGMMDEQYF. CDR3 coding DNA: TGTGCCAGCAGCTTGACAGGGATGATGGACGAGCAGTACTTC. Based on the CDR3 plus reference TRBV5-4 and TRBJ2-7, the full variable domain is ETGVTQSPTHLIKTRGQQVTLRCSSQSGHNTVSWYQQALGQGPQFIFQYYREEENGRGNFPPRFSGLQFPNYSSELNVNALELDDSALYLCASSLTGMMDEQYFGPGTRLTVT.

V and J are TRBV30 and TRBJ2-1; D unresolved. There are 12 residues in the CDR3. CDR1 is GTSNPN and CDR2 is SVGIG in the germline V gene (reference sequence). V was shortened by 0 bases and J by 13 bases, with 13 bases between the two germline ends. The CDR3 loop reads CAWSVRVIKQFF. As DNA, the CDR3 is TGTGCCTGGAGTGTACGGGTAATCAAACAGTTCTTC. Full variable domain (remainder filled in from reference TRBV30 and TRBJ2-1): SQTIHQWPATLVQPVGSPLSLECTVEGTSNPNLYWYRQAAGRGLQLLFYSVGIGQISSEVPQNLSASRPQDRQFILSSKKLLLSDSGFYLCAWSVRVIKQFFGPGTRLTVL.

The genes are TRBV3-1 (or the pseudogene TRBV3-2) and TRBJ1-1; D unclear. V lost 6 bases to trimming and J lost 5 bases, with 13 bases between them. The CDR3 length is 13 residues. Per the germline V gene, CDR1 is LGHDT and CDR2 is YNNKEL (reference sequence). The DNA of the CDR3 is TGTGCCAGCAGAAGGCAACCAAGAACTGAAGCTTTCTTT. As protein: CASRRQPRTEAFF.

The CDR3 is CASSLVFGTGVNNSPLHF. The CDR3 DNA reads TGTGCCAGCAGTTTAGTATTCGGGACAGGGGTGAATAATTCACCCCTCCACTTT. V is TRBV28 and J is TRBJ1-6; TRBD1 agrees at 10 bases. CDR3 length: 18 amino acids. Unmatched junction bases numbered 9, after V lost 2 bases and J lost 5 bases. Germline V gene sequence: CDR1 MDHEN, CDR2 SYDVKM.